The 14 T cell receptor beta chains in this list originate from one sample, sequenced in a study of T cells in localized non-small cell lung cancer. Only in-frame clones appear in the TCRdb table, and some are missing; sequencing was by immunoSEQ multiplex PCR. The table includes fewer than 50,000 clones, 80% to 90% detected once. The specimen comprised peripheral blood mononuclear cells, sampled before any cancer treatment. These TCRs come from a male donor older than 55 with stage II lung adenocarcinoma.

V usage is TRBV19 and J usage is TRBJ1-1; D not resolved. The CDR3 covers 14 residues. With 8 bases removed from V and 1 base from J, the gap between germline ends came to 14 bases. Germline V gene sequence: CDR1 LNHDA, CDR2 SQIVND (reference sequence). The CDR3 DNA is TGTGCCAGTTCTCGGGCCCGGACGAACACTGAAGCTTTCTTT. This codes for CASSRARTNTEAFF.

The genes are TRBV30 and TRBJ2-3; D is unresolved. The CDR3 is made up of 13 amino acids. V shed 3 bases and J shed 6 bases, with 13 bases lying between them. CDR1 is GTSNPN, CDR2 SVGIG, per germline (reference sequence). The CDR3 sequence: CAWRTRPSDTQYF. The CDR3 DNA sequence: TGTGCCTGGAGAACCCGCCCTTCCGATACGCAGTATTTT.

V is TRBV28 and J is TRBJ1-1; D is perhaps TRBD1 (5 bases). The germline V gene encodes CDR1 MDHEN and CDR2 SYDVKM. V shed 3 bases and J shed 0 bases, with 11 bases lying between them. The CDR3 contains 15 residues. In nucleotides, the CDR3 is TGTGCCAGCAGTTTGGGGGGTAATATGAACACTGAAGCTTTCTTT. Its translation is CASSLGGNMNTEAFF.

The chain combines TRBV30 with TRBJ1-5; unclear D gene. V was clipped by 0 bases and J by 1 base, with 4 bases between them. The germline V gene has CDR1 GTSNPN and CDR2 SVGIG (reference sequence). The CDR3 runs 13 residues. DNA of the CDR3: TGTGCCTGGAGTGTACGGAGCAATCAGCCCCAGCATTTT. This translates into CAWSVRSNQPQHF.

V gene TRBV15 combines with J gene TRBJ2-1, with unresolved D. The CDR3 is 19 residues long. Germline V gene sequence: CDR1 LNHNV, CDR2 YYDKDF (reference sequence). The germline V and J ends were trimmed by 4 bases and 12 bases, with 34 bases remaining between them. The CDR3: CATSTLINGVSAQPSRQFF. The CDR3 region has the DNA TGTGCCACCAGCACTTTGATAAATGGGGTAAGCGCTCAACCCAGTCGGCAGTTCTTC.

Within the sample, this clone is medium-sized (0.01 to 0.1%). The genes are TRBV4-1 and TRBJ1-1, with D maybe TRBD1 (5 bases). V was clipped by 2 bases and J by 11 bases, with 18 bases between them. The CDR3 has 14 residues. Looked up from germline, CDR1 is MGHRA and CDR2 is YSYEKL. The CDR3 DNA reads TGCGCCAGCAGCCAACTGCCAAACTCAGGGACTGCTTTCTTT. The encoded protein is CASSQLPNSGTAFF.

The chain carries TRBV7-9 and TRBJ1-2; D ambiguous. V lost 5 bases to trimming and J lost 8 bases, with 18 bases between them. Germline V gene data show CDR1 as SEHNR and CDR2 as FQNEAQ (reference sequence). The CDR3 loop spans 14 amino acids. The CDR3 is CASSLEEAAVGYTF. CDR3 DNA: TGTGCCAGCAGCCTGGAGGAGGCGGCGGTGGGCTACACCTTC.

This clone was observed once. The chain employs TRBV10-2 and TRBJ2-3; D gene uncertain. The CDR3 has 15 residues. Germline-derived CDR1 and CDR2 are WSHSY and SAAADI. The V end lost 8 bases, the J end lost 2 bases, and 17 bases lay between the germline ends. CDR3 in DNA: TGCGCCAGCTGGACGGCGGCTACCCCCACAGATACGCAGTATTTT. Translated, it gives CASWTAATPTDTQYF.

This chain joins TRBV6-1 and TRBJ2-7; D remains unclear. CDR1 is MNHNS and CDR2 is SASEGT in the germline V gene. V gave up 7 bases and J gave up 5 bases, with 21 bases separating them. The CDR3 consists of 15 residues. CDR3 sequence: CASTNRAADAHEQYF. CDR3 DNA sequence: TGTGCCAGCACCAACCGGGCAGCCGATGCCCACGAGCAGTACTTC.

The chain uses TRBV7-2 and TRBJ2-5; D is ambiguous. Trimming stripped 1 base from V and 4 bases from J, with 10 bases between. Germline loops: CDR1 SGHTA, CDR2 FQGNSA. This CDR3 is 14 amino acids long. The CDR3 loop is CASSLVFTRETQYF. The CDR3 DNA is TGTGCCAGCAGCTTAGTCTTCACCCGAGAGACCCAGTACTTC.

CDR3 nucleotide sequence: TGTGCCAGCAGTTACACACAGTACTATGGCTACACCTTC. Translating it yields CASSYTQYYGYTF. The chain couples TRBV6-5 to TRBJ1-2; D is undetermined. The CDR3 extends over 13 amino acids. Germline loops: CDR1 MNHEY, CDR2 SVGAGI. With 2 bases removed from V and 3 bases from J, the gap between germline ends came to 7 bases.

This chain joins TRBV5-1 and TRBJ2-3; D not certain. There are 15 residues in the CDR3. The V gene's germline CDR1 is SGHRS and CDR2 YFSETQ. Deletions cut 4 bases from V and 1 base from J, with 13 bases between. CDR3 coding DNA: TGCGCCAGCAGCCCCCCCCGGACGGGCACAGATACGCAGTATTTT. It translates to CASSPPRTGTDTQYF. The complete variable domain, with remaining parts taken from reference TRBV5-1 and TRBJ2-3, reads KAGVTQTPRYLIKTRGQQVTLSCSPISGHRSVSWYQQTPGQGLQFLFEYFSETQRNKGNFPGRFSGRQFSNSRSEMNVSTLELGDSALYLCASSPPRTGTDTQYFGPGTRLTVL.

This clone was detected once. The chain recombines TRBV11-1 with TRBJ2-1; the match to TRBD2 covers 9 bases. CDR1 is SGHAT, CDR2 FQDESV, per germline (reference sequence). The junction had 5 bases not matched to a gene; V was cut back by 3 bases and J by 8 bases. CDR3 length: 14 residues. Written as DNA, the CDR3 is TGTGCCAGCAGCTTGGGTAGCGGGAGATATGAGCAGTTCTTC. Its translation is CASSLGSGRYEQFF.

The chain joins TRBV5-1 to TRBJ2-5; D is ambiguous. CDR3 length: 12 residues. Looked up from germline, CDR1 is SGHRS and CDR2 is YFSETQ. Trimming stripped 4 bases from V and 5 bases from J, with 9 bases between. The CDR3 sequence: CASSAHGETQYF. The CDR3 DNA reads TGCGCCAGCAGCGCGCACGGGGAGACCCAGTACTTC.